Sequencing of this T cell receptor beta chain was carried out in a study of cytomegalovirus exposure and HLA in healthy donors. The PCR used 60 Vbeta and 13 Jbeta primers. TCRdb keeps only in-frame clones here, not all; method: immunoSEQ multiplex PCR. The sample shows around 110,000 clones, roughly 80% of them seen only once. CDR1 is SGHTA, CDR2 FQGNSA, per germline. Trimming left V 4 bases short and J 9 bases short, with 13 bases between. The CDR3 covers 13 residues. Sequenced material: PBMCs. This TCR derives from a man aged 60-69 years in good health and CMV-seronegative. The rearrangement links TRBV7-2 to TRBJ1-5; no definite D call. CDR3: CASSSDRDRPQHF. The CDR3, as DNA: TGTGCCAGCAGCTCCGACCGGGATCGGCCCCAGCATTTT.